Following are 18 T cell receptor beta chains from one sample sequenced in a study of naive and memory T cell subsets. Ligated cDNA underwent four rounds of PCR with nested alpha and beta constant region primers and SP2. TCRdb called the 5' RACE reads again in MiXCR, with one record for every CDR3 protein. The profile covers 55,000 to 70,000 distinct CDR3 sequences, with roughly 6.7% appearing a single time and roughly a tenth taken by the ten largest. An oligonucleotide containing a UMI was ligated to the 3' end of TCR cDNA. The receptors here all came from a male donor in good health.

This chain joins TRBV25-1 and TRBJ2-5; D is undetermined. The CDR3 contains 13 residues. The germline V and J ends were trimmed by 0 bases and 2 bases, with 4 bases remaining between them. Germline-derived CDR1 and CDR2 are MGHDK and SYGVNS. The DNA for the CDR3 is TGTGCCAGCAGTGAATATAATCAAGAGACCCAGTACTTC. Amino acids: CASSEYNQETQYF.

This clonotype was counted between two and nine times. The chain combines TRBV6-6 with TRBJ1-5; D is unresolved. Germline lookup yields CDR1 MNHNY and CDR2 SVGAGI (reference sequence). Trimming cost V 5 bases and J 0 bases, with 17 bases left between them. This CDR3 contains 17 residues. CDR3 in DNA: TGTGCCAGCAGTCCAGACGAAGGTGCCTATAGCAATCAGCCCCAGCATTTT. This codes for CASSPDEGAYSNQPQHF.

This clonotype was picked up many times. The CDR3 is CSVSGDNSPLHF. The CDR3 DNA reads as TGCAGTGTTTCCGGGGATAATTCACCCCTCCACTTT. The chain links TRBV20-1 to TRBJ1-6; the D is unclear. The CDR3 length is 12 residues. The germline V and J ends were trimmed by 7 bases and 5 bases, with 9 bases remaining between them. In germline, CDR1 is DFQATT, CDR2 SNEGSKA (reference sequence).

The chain couples TRBV12-3 or TRBV12-4 to TRBJ1-1, with no clear D. V was cut by 3 bases and J by 6 bases, with 8 bases left in between. The CDR3 consists of 12 residues. The CDR3, as DNA: TGTGCCAGCAGTTTCGAAGCGGCTGAAGCTTTCTTT. It specifies CASSFEAAEAFF.

The chain is built from TRBV2 and TRBJ2-4; the D is unclear. Germline V lookup: CDR1 SNHLY, CDR2 FYNNEI. V was cut by 2 bases and J by 10 bases, with 15 bases left in between. CDR3 length: 14 residues. In DNA form, the CDR3 reads TGTGCCAGCAGTGAAACTGGGAACCGTGGAATTCAGTACTTC. Amino acid sequence: CASSETGNRGIQYF. The variable domain in full, completed from reference TRBV2 and TRBJ2-4, reads EPEVTQTPSHQVTQMGQEVILRCVPISNHLYFYWYRQILGQKVEFLVSFYNNEISEKSEIFDDQFSVERPDGSNFTLKIRSTKLEDSAMYFCASSETGNRGIQYFGAGTRLSVL.

This clonotype was counted ten times or more. The rearrangement uses TRBV25-1 and TRBJ2-1; 8 bases match TRBD2. The CDR3 is 18 residues long. Germline V CDR1 and CDR2: MGHDK, SYGVNS. With 1 base clipped from V and 8 bases from J, the junction kept 16 bases outside the gene matches. CDR3 sequence: CASSELGSGSRPMDEQFF. For the CDR3, the DNA is TGTGCCAGCAGTGAATTGGGGAGCGGGAGTCGGCCAATGGATGAGCAGTTCTTC.

This clonotype has at least ten counts. This chain joins TRBV7-6 and TRBJ2-2; the match to TRBD2 covers 8 bases. V trimming: 3 bases; J trimming: 3 bases; junction bases outside the gene matches: 3. This CDR3 contains 15 residues. Germline V gives CDR1 SGHVS, CDR2 FNYEAQ. The CDR3 is CASSFTGGDTGELFF. The DNA of the CDR3 is TGTGCCAGCAGCTTTACGGGGGGGGACACCGGGGAGCTGTTTTTT.

This clonotype came up many times. The chain joins TRBV5-1 to TRBJ1-1; weak D call: TRBD1 (5 bases). Germline CDR1 SGHRS, CDR2 YFSETQ. V was clipped by 1 base and J by 2 bases, with 9 bases between them. The CDR3 totals 14 residues. This CDR3 reads CASSLTGANTEAFF. The CDR3 nucleotides read TGCGCCAGCAGCTTGACAGGCGCTAACACTGAAGCTTTCTTT.

Ten or more counts support this clonotype. The rearrangement uses TRBV20-1 and TRBJ2-5; 11 bases match TRBD2. The CDR3 runs to 16 residues. CDR1 DFQATT and CDR2 SNEGSKA come from the germline V gene (reference sequence). The V and J ends lost 0 bases and 5 bases, in that order; junction bases with no gene match: 8. The CDR3, as DNA: TGCAGTGCTAGAGATCAGTCTAGCGGGAGGTGGGAGACCCAGTACTTC. Translated: CSARDQSSGRWETQYF.

This clonotype was detected many times. The chain links TRBV27 to TRBJ2-1; 10 bases align to TRBD1. V trimming: 7 bases; J trimming: 4 bases; junction bases outside the gene matches: 4. CDR3 length: 14 residues. Germline-derived CDR1 and CDR2 are MNHEY and SMNVEV (reference sequence). The CDR3 DNA reads as TGTGCCAGCACTTGGGACAGGGGATACAATGAGCAGTTCTTC. It codes for CASTWDRGYNEQFF.

In this sample, this clonotype turned up many times. This sequence joins TRBV7-8 and TRBJ2-2, with TRBD2 identical over 9 bases. The J segment lost 4 bases and the V segment lost 1 base, leaving 19 bases of the junction unmatched. CDR1 is SGHVS, CDR2 FQNEAQ, per germline. The length of the CDR3 is 21 residues. The CDR3 bases are TGTGCCAGCAGCTTAGGACTCTACCCCCAACTAGCGGGCGATCGCACCGGGGAGCTGTTTTTT. It yields the protein CASSLGLYPQLAGDRTGELFF.

This clonotype is deemed medium-sized. The chain combines TRBV9 with TRBJ2-1, with no clear D. Germline V gene data show CDR1 as SGDLS and CDR2 as YYNGEE. The CDR3 is 13 amino acids. The germline V and J ends were trimmed by 2 bases and 5 bases, with 8 bases remaining between them. The CDR3 DNA follows: TGTGCCAGCAGCGTCTCAAAGAACAATGAGCAGTTCTTC. It yields the protein CASSVSKNNEQFF.

A word on this clonotype: Sequence at one end of the junction differs from germline and may be a read error. This chain links TRBV6-9 with TRBJ2-7; TRBD1 matches 8 bases. This CDR3 region has 14 residues. Germline V gives CDR1 MNHGY, CDR2 SVAAGI. CDR3 nucleotides: TGTGACAGCAGTTGCTCAGGGGGCGATTACGAGCAGTACTTC. Amino acid sequence: CDSSCSGGDYEQYF.

This clonotype occurred many times. The chain couples TRBV12-3 or TRBV12-4 to TRBJ1-1; TRBD1 matches at 8 bases. V lost 6 bases, J lost 4 bases, and 10 bases stayed unmatched. The CDR3 totals 15 residues. CDR3 nucleotides: TGTGCCAGCAGCTGGGGGCAGGGGGCGGCCACTGAAGCTTTCTTT. Translation gives CASSWGQGAATEAFF.

This clonotype showed up just a few times. The chain has TRBV19 and TRBJ2-2; D ambiguous. The CDR3 is made up of 13 amino acids. The ends were cut back, 7 bases at V and 6 bases at J, with 12 bases in the middle. Germline loops: CDR1 LNHDA, CDR2 SQIVND (reference sequence). The CDR3 reads CASTLGVAGELFF. CDR3 in DNA: TGTGCCAGTACCCTTGGGGTCGCCGGGGAGCTGTTTTTT. Combining the CDR3 with reference TRBV19 and TRBJ2-2 gives the whole variable domain DGGITQSPKYLFRKEGQNVTLSCEQNLNHDAMYWYRQDPGQGLRLIYYSQIVNDFQKGDIAEGYSVSREKKESFPLTVTSAQKNPTAFYLCASTLGVAGELFFGEGSRLTVL.

In this sample, this clonotype turned up many times. The chain uses TRBV5-1 and TRBJ2-2; D is possibly TRBD2 (6 bases). The V gene's germline CDR1 is SGHRS and CDR2 YFSETQ. CDR3 size: 14 residues. V shed 8 bases and J shed 4 bases, with 15 bases lying between them. The CDR3 sequence is CASRVEGSTGELFF. CDR3 in DNA: TGCGCCAGTCGAGTGGAGGGTAGCACCGGGGAGCTGTTTTTT.

The chain uses TRBV27 and TRBJ2-1; D gene unclear. The CDR3 loop spans 13 amino acids. Trimming took off 10 bases at V and 9 bases at J, with 19 bases between the two ends. Germline assignment: CDR1 MNHEY and CDR2 SMNVEV (reference sequence). The CDR3 spells CATSDRVLPEQFF. The CDR3 nucleotides read TGTGCCACCTCCGACCGGGTGTTACCTGAGCAGTTCTTC.

Only a few counts were recorded for this clonotype. The chain uses TRBV20-1 and TRBJ1-5; D is undetermined. The CDR3 consists of 13 residues. V gave up 5 bases and J gave up 6 bases, with 14 bases separating them. Looked up from germline, CDR1 is DFQATT and CDR2 is SNEGSKA (reference sequence). This CDR3 reads CSAQSGESQPQHF. CDR3 sequence (DNA): TGCAGTGCTCAATCCGGCGAATCTCAGCCCCAGCATTTT.